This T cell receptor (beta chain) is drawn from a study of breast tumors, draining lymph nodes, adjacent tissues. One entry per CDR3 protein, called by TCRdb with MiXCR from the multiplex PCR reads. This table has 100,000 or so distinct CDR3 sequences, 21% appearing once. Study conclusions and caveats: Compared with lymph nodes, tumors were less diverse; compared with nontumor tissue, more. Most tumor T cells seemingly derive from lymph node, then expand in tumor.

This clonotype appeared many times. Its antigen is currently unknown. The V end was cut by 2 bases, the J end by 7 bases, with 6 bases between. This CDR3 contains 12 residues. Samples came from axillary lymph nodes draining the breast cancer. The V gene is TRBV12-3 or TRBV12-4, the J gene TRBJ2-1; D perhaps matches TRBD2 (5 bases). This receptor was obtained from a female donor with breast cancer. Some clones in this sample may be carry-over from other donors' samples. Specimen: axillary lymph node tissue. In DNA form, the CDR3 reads TGTGCCAGCAGTTTAAAGCGGAATGAGCAGTTCTTC. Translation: CASSLKRNEQFF.